This T cell receptor (beta chain) originates from a study of blood T cell repertoires in COVID-19. The CDR3 runs to 16 residues. In germline, CDR1 is MNHNY, CDR2 SVGAGI (reference sequence). The V segment lost 7 bases and the J segment 3 bases; nucleotides outside the gene matches: 12. Here immunoSEQ multiplex PCR was the method, and the copy in TCRdb shows in-frame clones only, minus some. This sample has some 320,000 clones, with about 85% found just once. This chain connects TRBV6-6 to TRBJ2-4; 7 nucleotides align to TRBD1. This TCR was sampled from a woman between 25 and 40 years old who had been exposed to COVID-19. Input material: PBMCs or T cells enriched from blood (not recorded which). The CDR3 nucleotides read TGTGCCAGCACCGTCTCGACAGGGTGGGACAAAAACATTCAGTACTTC. It is translated as CASTVSTGWDKNIQYF.